Shown below are 13 T cell receptor beta chains from a single sample sequenced in a study of T cell changes during pregnancy in multiple sclerosis. TCRdb's copy holds only in-frame clones and misses some; the assay was immunoSEQ multiplex PCR. The sample includes some 48,000 clones, 80% to 90% of them seen just once. Sequencing used CD8+ T cells from peripheral blood mononuclear cells, obtained in the second trimester of pregnancy. Receptor source: a female donor with multiple sclerosis, enrolled in a pregnancy study.

The V call is TRBV5-6, the J call TRBJ2-3, with 10 bases aligning to TRBD1. Per germline, CDR1 SGHDT and CDR2 YYEEEE. The CDR3 is 18 amino acids. V shed 4 bases and J 5 bases; nucleotides not matched to a gene: 16. CDR3 residues: CASSLTGNRGTGVDTQYF. DNA for the CDR3: TGTGCCAGCAGCCTGACCGGAAATCGAGGGACAGGGGTAGATACGCAGTATTTT.

The chain recombines TRBV2 with TRBJ2-3; D not resolved. This CDR3 spans 10 amino acids. Germline CDR1 SNHLY, CDR2 FYNNEI. With 8 bases removed from V and 14 bases from J, the gap between germline ends came to 14 bases. The CDR3 here is CASGLDPLYF. The CDR3 DNA follows: TGTGCCAGCGGTCTAGACCCACTGTATTTT. Using reference TRBV2 and TRBJ2-3 for the parts outside the CDR3, the full variable domain is EPEVTQTPSHQVTQMGQEVILRCVPISNHLYFYWYRQILGQKVEFLVSFYNNEISEKSEIFDDQFSVERPDGSNFTLKIRSTKLEDSAMYFCASGLDPLYFGPGTRLTVL.

The chain employs TRBV6-5 and TRBJ1-4; D gene ambiguous. Looked up from germline, CDR1 is MNHEY and CDR2 is SVGAGI. Trimming left V 0 bases short and J 7 bases short, with 12 bases between. This CDR3 region has 15 residues. CDR3 nucleotide sequence: TGTGCCAGCAGTTACTCGGTCGCTACGGTTGAAAAACTGTTTTTT. Its protein product is CASSYSVATVEKLFF.

DNA of the CDR3: TGTGCCAGTAGTATAATCGGGGTAGGAGAAAAACTGTTTTTT. Translating it yields CASSIIGVGEKLFF. The chain combines TRBV19 with TRBJ1-4; D not resolved. The CDR3 is 14 residues long. V lost 2 bases and J lost 8, with 12 bases in between. The germline V gene encodes CDR1 LNHDA and CDR2 SQIVND (reference sequence).

CDR3 DNA: TGTGCCAGCAGCCCCGGGGTTTTTAGCAATCAGCCCCAGCATTTT. Amino acids: CASSPGVFSNQPQHF. This chain joins TRBV6-6 and TRBJ1-5; D gene uncertain. With 6 bases removed from V and 0 bases from J, the gap between germline ends came to 12 bases. The CDR3 consists of 15 residues. CDR1 MNHNY and CDR2 SVGAGI come from the germline V gene (reference sequence).

This chain connects TRBV6-5 to TRBJ2-7; TRBD2 agrees at 7 bases. The CDR3 covers 15 residues. V shed 2 bases and J 5 bases; nucleotides not matched to a gene: 9. CDR1 and CDR2 (germline): MNHEY, SVGAGI. The CDR3 DNA reads TGTGCCAGCAGTTACGCCCCAGCGGGGTCCCACGAGCAGTACTTC. Amino acid sequence: CASSYAPAGSHEQYF.

The gene calls are TRBV4-1 and TRBJ2-7; 7 bases line up with TRBD1. Germline-derived CDR1 and CDR2 are MGHRA and YSYEKL. Trimming took 0 bases from V and 4 from J; bases not matched to a gene: 6. The CDR3 contains 15 residues. CDR3 amino acids: CASSQEATGAYEQYF. CDR3 sequence (DNA): TGCGCCAGCAGCCAAGAGGCCACAGGGGCGTACGAGCAGTACTTC.

The chain joins TRBV5-4 to TRBJ2-2; D is ambiguous. The CDR3 totals 13 residues. The V gene's germline CDR1 is SGHNT and CDR2 YYREEE (reference sequence). Trimming cost V 4 bases and J 5 bases, with 9 bases left between them. Here the CDR3 reads CASSLVGTGELFF. Here the CDR3 DNA reads TGTGCCAGCAGCCTTGTCGGGACCGGGGAGCTGTTTTTT.

V gene TRBV7-9 combines with J gene TRBJ2-3; no reliable D call. Germline lookup yields CDR1 SEHNR and CDR2 FQNEAQ (reference sequence). This CDR3 is 15 amino acids long. Trimming stripped 0 bases from V and 1 base from J, with 8 bases between. The CDR3 DNA follows: TGTGCCAGCAGCTTAGCGATAGTCCGCACAGATACGCAGTATTTT. It yields the protein CASSLAIVRTDTQYF.

The genes are TRBV13 and TRBJ1-4; TRBD1 matches at 12 bases. The CDR3 loop spans 17 amino acids. V trimming: 0 bases; J trimming: 3 bases; junction bases outside the gene matches: 2. The germline CDR1 and CDR2 sequences are PRHDT and FYEKMQ (reference sequence). Here the CDR3 DNA reads TGTGCCAGCAGCTTAGGGGGACAGGGGGCAGCTAATGAAAAACTGTTTTTT. Amino acid sequence: CASSLGGQGAANEKLFF.

This clone was detected only once. This rearrangement joins TRBV11-2 to TRBJ2-2; TRBD1 aligns across 7 bases. With V trimmed by 3 bases and J by 6 bases, 1 base remained unmatched. Germline assignment: CDR1 SGHAT and CDR2 FQNNGV. The CDR3 runs to 13 residues. CDR3 protein: CASSFQGAGELFF. The CDR3 DNA reads as TGTGCCAGCAGCTTTCAGGGGGCCGGGGAGCTGTTTTTT.

The rearrangement uses TRBV29-1 and TRBJ1-2, with a tentative D call TRBD1 (6 bases). CDR3 length: 14 amino acids. Trimming stripped 2 bases from V and 7 bases from J, with 17 bases between. CDR1 is SQVTM and CDR2 is ANQGSEA in the germline V gene. The DNA of the CDR3 is TGCAGCGTTGAATCTCGGGCAGGGGATTCTGGCTACACCTTC. Its protein product is CSVESRAGDSGYTF.

The CDR3 bases are TGTGCCAGTAGTATTTTCTTCGGGATAGGCAGTATCAACTATGGCTACACCTTC. Its translation is CASSIFFGIGSINYGYTF. The chain combines TRBV19 with TRBJ1-2; no reliable D call. Trimming took 3 bases from V and 2 from J, leaving 22 bases between them. CDR1 and CDR2 from the germline V gene are LNHDA and SQIVND (reference sequence). The CDR3 totals 18 residues.